Sequencing of this T cell receptor (beta chain) was carried out in a study of tissue T cells after allogeneic stem cell transplantation. Study-level background: Enrolled prospectively were adult allogeneic hematopoietic cell transplant recipients whose graft-versus-host disease was steroid-refractory.

The repertoire was sequenced with immunoSEQ multiplex PCR; TCRdb's copy has only in-frame clones and lacks some. The data hold around 28,000 clones, with 65% to 90% observed a single time. This CDR3 comprises 12 residues. Per the germline V gene, CDR1 is SGHTS and CDR2 is YDEGEE. V gave up 1 base and J gave up 9 bases, with 9 bases separating them. Whole-study findings and limits: In patients and mice, blood and spleen missed much of tissue repertoire.

This clone was picked up one time. What it binds is not known. The sample was blood, taken before transplantation. The rearrangement uses TRBV5-8 and TRBJ2-3, with unresolved D. The sequence came from a woman aged 18-55 years who later had graft-versus-host disease after an allogeneic stem cell transplant. The CDR3 loop reads CASSLTLGTQYF. In DNA, the CDR3 is TGTGCCAGCAGCTTGACCCTAGGGACGCAGTATTTT.